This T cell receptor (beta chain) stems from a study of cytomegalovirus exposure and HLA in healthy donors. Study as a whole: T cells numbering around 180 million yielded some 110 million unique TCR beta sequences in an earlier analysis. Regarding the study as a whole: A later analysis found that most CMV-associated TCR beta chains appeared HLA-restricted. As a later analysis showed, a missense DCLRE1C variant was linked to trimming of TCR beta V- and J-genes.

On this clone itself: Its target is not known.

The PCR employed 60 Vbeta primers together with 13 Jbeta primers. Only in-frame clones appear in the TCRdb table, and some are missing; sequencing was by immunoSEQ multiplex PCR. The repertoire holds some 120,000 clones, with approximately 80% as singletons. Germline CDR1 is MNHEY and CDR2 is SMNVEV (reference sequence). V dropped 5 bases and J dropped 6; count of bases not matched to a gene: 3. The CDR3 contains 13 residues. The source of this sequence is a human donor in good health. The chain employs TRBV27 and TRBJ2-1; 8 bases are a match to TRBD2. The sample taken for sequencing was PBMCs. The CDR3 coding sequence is TGTGCCAGCAGTCTAGCGGGCCTCAATGAGCAGTTCTTC. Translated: CASSLAGLNEQFF.